This T cell receptor beta chain derives from a study of breast tumors, draining lymph nodes, adjacent tissues. Samples came from axillary lymph nodes draining the breast cancer. TCRdb redid the calling of the multiplex PCR reads with MiXCR, one entry per CDR3 protein. The data hold around 190,000 distinct CDR3 sequences, with 30% to 35% observed a single time. The receptor was isolated from a female donor with breast cancer. Some clones in this sample may be carry-over from other donors' samples. The sample consisted of axillary lymph node tissue.

CDR3 residues: CASSEATGCTGELFF. The CDR3 DNA reads as TGTGCCAGCAGTGAAGCGACAGGGTGCACCGGGGAGCTGTTTTTT. This chain joins TRBV2 and TRBJ2-2; 7 bases agree with TRBD1. With 0 bases clipped from V and 4 bases from J, the junction kept 2 bases outside the gene matches. The CDR3 extends over 15 amino acids. The germline CDR1 and CDR2 sequences are SNHLY and FYNNEI.